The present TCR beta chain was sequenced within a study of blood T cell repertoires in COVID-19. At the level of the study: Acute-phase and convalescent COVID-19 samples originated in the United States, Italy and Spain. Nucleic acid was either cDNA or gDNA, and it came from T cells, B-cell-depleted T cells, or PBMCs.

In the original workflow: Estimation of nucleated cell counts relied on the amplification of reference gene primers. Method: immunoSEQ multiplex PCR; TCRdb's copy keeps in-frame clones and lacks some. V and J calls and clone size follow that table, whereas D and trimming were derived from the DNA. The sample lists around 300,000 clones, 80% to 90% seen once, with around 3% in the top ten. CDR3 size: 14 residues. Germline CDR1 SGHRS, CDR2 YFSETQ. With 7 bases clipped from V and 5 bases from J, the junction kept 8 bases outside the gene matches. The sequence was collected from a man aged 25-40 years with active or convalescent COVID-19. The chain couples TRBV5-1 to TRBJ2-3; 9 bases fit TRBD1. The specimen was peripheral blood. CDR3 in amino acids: CASGGTGFGDTQYF. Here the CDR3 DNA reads TGCGCCAGCGGGGGGACAGGGTTCGGAGATACGCAGTATTTT.